This T cell receptor (beta chain) stems from a study of cytomegalovirus exposure and HLA in healthy donors. Study results and limitations: Per a prior analysis, the majority of TCR beta V segments were productive roughly 90% or roughly 30% of the time.

Researchers ran the PCR with 60 Vbeta and 13 Jbeta primers. Sequencing used immunoSEQ multiplex PCR; TCRdb keeps in-frame clones, though not all of them. This listing includes under 70,000 clones. Comment on this clone: The antigen is not known.

The CDR3 contains 14 residues. Germline V gene lookup returns CDR1 KGHSH and CDR2 LQKENI. V gave up 3 bases and J gave up 3 bases; unmatched junction bases: 2. Sequencing was performed on PBMCs. The sequence derives from a man between 45 and 60 years old in good health and CMV-seropositive. The chain has TRBV18 and TRBJ2-5, with 9 bases lining up with TRBD1. The CDR3 region is CASSPRDREETQYF. Here the CDR3 DNA reads TGTGCCAGCTCACCCCGGGACAGGGAAGAGACCCAGTACTTC.